The 32 T cell receptor beta chains presented below share a single source sample, sequenced in a study of blood T cell repertoires in COVID-19. The data were produced by immunoSEQ multiplex PCR, yet TCRdb's version contains in-frame clones alone and is incomplete. Counted here are 250,000 to 350,000 clones, approximately 84% occurring once; the ten biggest clones make up roughly 1.5%. What was sequenced was peripheral blood. All receptors come from a human donor with COVID-19, enrolled during active disease. The donor label of this sample is uncertain.

The genes are TRBV7-2 and TRBJ2-1; 7 nucleotides line up with TRBD2. The ends lost 0 bases at V and 6 bases at J; junction bases unmatched: 5. Germline V CDR1 and CDR2: SGHTA, FQGNSA. The CDR3 sequence is 15 residues long. The CDR3 DNA reads TGTGCCAGCAGCTTAGCGGCGGGAGTCCCCAATGAGCAGTTCTTC. Its protein product is CASSLAAGVPNEQFF.

This clone was counted a single time. The V call is TRBV28, the J call TRBJ1-2; 9 bases are a match to TRBD1. Germline V gene sequence: CDR1 MDHEN, CDR2 SYDVKM. This CDR3 has 15 residues. V was pared by 5 bases and J by 2 bases, with 6 bases of the junction left unmatched. CDR3 loop: CASSPGQGYNYGYTF. The CDR3 nucleotides are TGTGCCAGCAGTCCGGGACAGGGCTACAACTATGGCTACACCTTC.

This clone was recorded once. Other DNA sequences from this sample encode an identical CDR3 as well. The chain joins TRBV6-2 or TRBV6-3 to TRBJ2-1, with 8 bases matching TRBD1. Germline assignment: CDR1 MNHEY and CDR2 SVGEGT. The CDR3 covers 15 residues. Trimming at V came to 6 bases and at J to 7 bases, leaving 11 bases not matched to a gene. Here the CDR3 DNA reads TGTGCCAGCAGCCCCGGAACAGGGGGTGATAATGAGCAGTTCTTC. Encoded protein: CASSPGTGGDNEQFF.

This clone was recorded at least ten times. V is TRBV6-1 and J is TRBJ1-5; D possibly corresponds to TRBD1 (5 bases). The CDR3 contains 15 residues. V was cut by 2 bases and J by 4 bases, with 12 bases left in between. From germline, CDR1 is MNHNS and CDR2 SASEGT. CDR3 region: CASSELAGPNQPQHF. Written as DNA, the CDR3 is TGTGCCAGCAGTGAATTGGCAGGGCCGAATCAGCCCCAGCATTTT.

The chain recombines TRBV27 with TRBJ2-5; D possibly corresponds to TRBD2 (5 bases). Germline assignment: CDR1 MNHEY and CDR2 SMNVEV (reference sequence). The ends were cut back, 3 bases at V and 7 bases at J, with 9 bases in the middle. The CDR3 consists of 12 residues. CDR3 sequence: CASSLIEGTQYF. In DNA form, the CDR3 reads TGTGCCAGCAGTTTGATAGAGGGGACCCAGTACTTC.

The chain is built from TRBV19 and TRBJ2-6, with a weak D call TRBD1 (6 bases). In germline, CDR1 is LNHDA, CDR2 SQIVND (reference sequence). This CDR3 contains 16 residues. Deletions cut 7 bases from V and 0 bases from J, with 13 bases between. The CDR3 is CASISGVRSGANVLTF. CDR3 bases: TGTGCCAGTATCTCAGGGGTCCGCTCTGGGGCCAACGTCCTGACTTTC.

The chain links TRBV24-1 to TRBJ2-1; 7 bases agree with TRBD1. V was clipped by 3 bases and J by 10 bases; unmatched bases: 5. From germline, CDR1 is KGHDR and CDR2 SFDVKD. CDR3 length: 13 amino acids. The CDR3 DNA reads as TGTGCCACCAGTGATCAAGGGGACAGAGAGCAGTTCTTC. Translated: CATSDQGDREQFF.

J is TRBJ1-2 and V is TRBV7-2; TRBD1 matches 9 bases. The length of the CDR3 is 15 residues. The germline gives CDR1 SGHTA, CDR2 FQGNSA. V dropped 2 bases and J dropped 4; count of bases not matched to a gene: 5. Here the CDR3 reads CASSLTGGIFYGYTF. The DNA for the CDR3 is TGTGCCAGCAGCTTAACAGGGGGCATTTTCTATGGCTACACCTTC.

V and J are TRBV9 and TRBJ1-1; TRBD1 is a possible D gene (5 bases). V lost 3 bases to trimming and J lost 7 bases, with 13 bases between them. CDR1 is SGDLS, CDR2 YYNGEE, per germline. CDR3 length equals 13 residues. CDR3 residues: CASSEGPQDEAFF. CDR3 in DNA: TGTGCCAGCAGCGAGGGGCCACAGGATGAAGCTTTCTTT.

The genes are TRBV5-6 and TRBJ2-1; 14 bases fit TRBD2. CDR3 length equals 19 residues. The junction had 17 bases not matched to a gene; V was cut back by 3 bases and J by 9 bases. Germline-derived CDR1 and CDR2 are SGHDT and YYEEEE. CDR3 bases: TGTGCCAGCAGCTCCCTGACTAGCGGGAGGGGGCTGAATTTGGGTGAGCAGTTCTTC. As protein: CASSSLTSGRGLNLGEQFF.

This chain connects TRBV27 to TRBJ2-1; 9 nucleotides line up with TRBD2. The V and J ends lost 7 bases and 1 base, in that order; junction bases with no gene match: 11. The CDR3 loop spans 17 amino acids. CDR1 and CDR2 (germline): MNHEY, SMNVEV (reference sequence). CDR3 amino acids: CASNLRFSGRSYNEQFF. CDR3 coding DNA: TGTGCCAGCAACCTCCGATTTAGCGGGAGATCCTACAATGAGCAGTTCTTC.

V gene TRBV29-1 combines with J gene TRBJ2-3; TRBD1 aligns across 10 bases. Germline values: CDR1 SQVTM, CDR2 ANQGSEA. The CDR3 runs to 14 residues. The V segment lost 5 bases and the J segment 3 bases; nucleotides outside the gene matches: 5. This CDR3 reads CSVQDRGKTDTQYF. In DNA, the CDR3 is TGCAGCGTTCAGGACAGGGGGAAAACAGATACGCAGTATTTT.

The CDR3 loop is CATKRGNQEKLFF. For the CDR3, the DNA is TGTGCCACCAAAAGGGGGAATCAAGAAAAACTGTTTTTT. The rearrangement links TRBV28 to TRBJ1-4, with a possible D match to TRBD1 (6 bases). The germline gives CDR1 MDHEN, CDR2 SYDVKM. V was clipped by 10 bases and J by 8 bases, with 17 bases between them. This CDR3 has 13 residues. The full variable domain, in which reference TRBV28 and TRBJ1-4 provide the parts outside the CDR3, is DVKVTQSSRYLVKRTGEKVFLECVQDMDHENMFWYRQDPGLGLRLIYFSYDVKMKEKGDIPEGYSVSREKKERFSLILESASTNQTSMYLCATKRGNQEKLFFGSGTQLSVL.

CDR3 nucleotide sequence: TGTGCCAGCAGCCCCCCTCCCGGTACCTACGAGCAGTACTTC. The encoded protein is CASSPPPGTYEQYF. The gene calls are TRBV5-5 and TRBJ2-7; no clear D. The germline V and J ends were trimmed by 4 bases and 2 bases, with 13 bases remaining between them. Germline loops: CDR1 SGHKS, CDR2 YYEKEE (reference sequence). The CDR3 runs 14 residues.

This chain connects TRBV28 to TRBJ1-2, with TRBD1 identical over 8 bases. The CDR3 extends over 14 amino acids. Germline V gives CDR1 MDHEN, CDR2 SYDVKM. Trimming removed 6 bases from V and 6 bases from J; junction bases left unmatched: 9. CDR3 bases: TGTGCCAGCAGCCACCCCGACAGGGGCGATGGCTACACCTTC. The encoded protein is CASSHPDRGDGYTF.

The V call is TRBV28, the J call TRBJ2-2; 9 nucleotides line up with TRBD2. The germline V gene has CDR1 MDHEN and CDR2 SYDVKM. The J segment lost 2 bases and the V segment lost 8 bases, leaving 3 bases of the junction unmatched. The CDR3 has 14 amino acids. The CDR3 sequence: CASLLAGNTGELFF. In nucleotides, the CDR3 is TGTGCCAGCCTGCTAGCGGGAAACACCGGGGAGCTGTTTTTT.

The V gene is TRBV28, the J gene TRBJ1-1; 7 bases are a match to TRBD1. The CDR3 covers 17 residues. Per germline, CDR1 MDHEN and CDR2 SYDVKM. V lost 1 base and J lost 3; bases outside the gene matches: 11. CDR3 sequence (DNA): TGTGCCAGCAGTTTATTGCTAGGGGGCGTAGAGGACACTGAAGCTTTCTTT. Amino acid sequence: CASSLLLGGVEDTEAFF.

The V gene is TRBV4-1, the J gene TRBJ2-2, with unresolved D. V shed 1 base and J shed 0 bases, with 9 bases lying between them. CDR3 size: 16 residues. CDR1 and CDR2 (germline): MGHRA, YSYEKL. In DNA, the CDR3 is TGCGCCAGCAGCCAAGGGAGAAGGTCGAACACCGGGGAGCTGTTTTTT. Amino acid sequence: CASSQGRRSNTGELFF.

V is TRBV24-1 and J is TRBJ2-3; D unclear. The germline V and J ends were trimmed by 5 bases and 6 bases, with 20 bases remaining between them. This CDR3 region has 16 residues. Germline lookup yields CDR1 KGHDR and CDR2 SFDVKD. The CDR3 region has the DNA TGTGCCACCAGTGTTTTAGTCTCCCTCCGGGTGGATACGCAGTATTTT. Its protein product is CATSVLVSLRVDTQYF.

The chain uses TRBV28 and TRBJ1-4; D is perhaps TRBD1 (6 bases). The CDR3 totals 13 residues. V shed 11 bases and J shed 6 bases, with 16 bases lying between them. Germline CDR1 MDHEN, CDR2 SYDVKM. CDR3 in amino acids: CASGGPGDEKLFF. The CDR3 nucleotides read TGTGCCTCCGGGGGGCCTGGGGATGAAAAACTGTTTTTT.

J is TRBJ1-1 and V is TRBV24-1; TRBD1 agrees at 8 bases. Germline CDR1 reads KGHDR; CDR2 reads SFDVKD. The CDR3 is 19 residues long. V was pared by 4 bases and J by 0 bases, with 15 bases of the junction left unmatched. The CDR3 loop reads CATSEGQGGGDALNTEAFF. CDR3 DNA sequence: TGTGCCACCAGTGAAGGACAGGGAGGAGGTGATGCCCTGAACACTGAAGCTTTCTTT.

The chain carries TRBV2 and TRBJ2-7; 7 nucleotides agree with TRBD2. The CDR3 is 13 residues long. V lost 5 bases, J lost 6 bases, and 7 bases stayed unmatched. Per the germline V gene, CDR1 is SNHLY and CDR2 is FYNNEI. The CDR3 here is CASSTYREAEQYF. The CDR3, as DNA: TGTGCCAGCAGTACGTACCGGGAGGCCGAGCAGTACTTC.

This sequence joins TRBV20-1 and TRBJ2-1; the D gene is possibly TRBD2 (5 bases). Germline loops: CDR1 DFQATT, CDR2 SNEGSKA (reference sequence). The CDR3 runs 12 residues. Trimming took 3 bases from V and 10 from J, leaving 13 bases between them. CDR3 coding DNA: TGCAGTGCTAGTATCCTAGCTGGCGAGCAGTTCTTC. It translates to CSASILAGEQFF.

The chain is built from TRBV27 and TRBJ2-7; 10 bases map to TRBD2. Germline CDR1 and CDR2: MNHEY and SMNVEV (reference sequence). V lost 3 bases and J lost 2; bases outside the gene matches: 13. This CDR3 is 18 amino acids long. The CDR3 DNA follows: TGTGCCAGCAGTTTGATCGCCCTAGCGGGAGTGCCGCCCTACGAGCAGTACTTC. Translating it yields CASSLIALAGVPPYEQYF.

This chain joins TRBV7-2 and TRBJ1-4; 8 positions agree with TRBD1. Per the germline V gene, CDR1 is SGHTA and CDR2 is FQGNSA. Losses at the gene ends were 2 bases for V and 5 bases for J; bases not matched to a gene: 7. This CDR3 spans 16 amino acids. In nucleotides, the CDR3 is TGTGCCAGCAGCTTAAGGGAAGGGACAGGAAATGAAAAACTGTTTTTT. Translated, it gives CASSLREGTGNEKLFF. The full variable domain, in which reference TRBV7-2 and TRBJ1-4 provide the parts outside the CDR3, is GAGVSQSPSNKVTEKGKDVELRCDPISGHTALYWYRQSLGQGLEFLIYFQGNSAPDKSGLPSDRFSAERTGGSVSTLTIQRTQQEDSAVYLCASSLREGTGNEKLFFGSGTQLSVL.

As for this clone: This sample also contains other DNA sequences that code for the same CDR3. The J gene is TRBJ1-1, the V gene TRBV5-1; no clear D gene. The CDR3 covers 14 residues. V was clipped by 0 bases and J by 3 bases, with 9 bases between them. The germline CDR1 and CDR2 sequences are SGHRS and YFSETQ. The CDR3 DNA is TGCGCCAGCAGCTTGGTGGGCAGTGACACTGAAGCTTTCTTT. Protein: CASSLVGSDTEAFF.

This clone has only one observation. The chain has TRBV19 and TRBJ2-1, with unresolved D. V lost 6 bases, J lost 2 bases, and 5 bases lay in between. Looked up from germline, CDR1 is LNHDA and CDR2 is SQIVND (reference sequence). The CDR3 covers 12 residues. The CDR3 sequence: CASSAAYNEQFF. For the CDR3, the DNA is TGTGCCAGTAGCGCGGCCTACAATGAGCAGTTCTTC.

This clone was found a few times. V and J are TRBV7-3 and TRBJ2-2; TRBD1 agrees at 12 bases. V lost 5 bases to trimming and J lost 4 bases; unmatched junction nucleotides: 5. The CDR3 is 16 amino acids. The V gene's germline CDR1 is SGHTA and CDR2 FQGTGA. CDR3 in DNA: TGTGCCAGCAGCCCCGGGACAGGGGGCCCCACCGGGGAGCTGTTTTTT. Its protein is CASSPGTGGPTGELFF.

This chain uses TRBV19 with TRBJ2-7, with 7 bases that match TRBD2. This CDR3 has 13 amino acids. Germline V gene sequence: CDR1 LNHDA, CDR2 SQIVND (reference sequence). V gave up 4 bases and J gave up 7 bases; unmatched junction bases: 7. The DNA of the CDR3 is TGTGCCAGTAGTAATGACCAGGGAGGGGAGCAGTACTTC. It specifies CASSNDQGGEQYF.

The chain carries TRBV27 and TRBJ2-3; D not resolved. Germline V CDR1 and CDR2: MNHEY, SMNVEV (reference sequence). V was trimmed by 3 bases and J by 1 base, leaving 11 bases between them. The CDR3 is made up of 15 amino acids. In nucleotides, the CDR3 is TGTGCCAGCAGTTTCCCCTCTTCGGGCACAGATACGCAGTATTTT. Amino acids: CASSFPSSGTDTQYF.

This clone was detected once. The rearrangement joins TRBV27 to TRBJ2-7; 7 bases fit TRBD2. The junction had 15 bases not matched to a gene; V was cut back by 1 base and J by 6 bases. Germline V gene data show CDR1 as MNHEY and CDR2 as SMNVEV (reference sequence). The CDR3 is 17 residues long. CDR3 sequence (DNA): TGTGCCAGCAGTTTATGGGGTGAGGCGGGAGTCCCCGGCGAGCAGTACTTC. It encodes CASSLWGEAGVPGEQYF.

The chain recombines TRBV28 with TRBJ1-5; TRBD1 is a possible D gene (5 bases). This CDR3 contains 14 residues. V gave up 5 bases and J gave up 4 bases, with 12 bases separating them. Per germline, CDR1 MDHEN and CDR2 SYDVKM. In nucleotides, the CDR3 is TGTGCCAGCAGTCAAAACGGACAAAATCAGCCCCAGCATTTT. Translation: CASSQNGQNQPQHF. The full variable domain, its missing parts supplied by reference TRBV28 and TRBJ1-5, is DVKVTQSSRYLVKRTGEKVFLECVQDMDHENMFWYRQDPGLGLRLIYFSYDVKMKEKGDIPEGYSVSREKKERFSLILESASTNQTSMYLCASSQNGQNQPQHFGDGTRLSIL.